This section outlines one T cell receptor beta chain sequence together with its context. The assay was immunoSEQ multiplex PCR, and TCRdb's table has in-frame clones only and misses some. The sample yields nearly 400,000 clones, 70% to 90% seen once. The data are from a study of Ad26.COV2.S vaccination and SARS-CoV-2 variants. Noted treatment: 15 to 20 received Ad26.COV2.S at low or high dose, single or two shots; several received placebo; per-sample allocation not given. Day 63 after the first vaccine or placebo injection was the time point for sampling. Trimming took 3 bases from V and 3 from J, leaving 13 bases between them. Germline V gives CDR1 SGDLS, CDR2 YYNGEE. The CDR3 is 14 residues long.

Specimen: peripheral blood, collected in a trial of Ad26.COV2.S vaccine versus placebo. The chain combines TRBV9 with TRBJ2-7; D call uncertain. This clonotype originated in a person between 18 and 65 years old who received the Ad26.COV2.S COVID-19 vaccine or a placebo. The CDR3 DNA is TGTGCCAGCAGCGGCGAGGATGTAGGCTACGAGCAGTACTTC. This sequence encodes CASSGEDVGYEQYF.